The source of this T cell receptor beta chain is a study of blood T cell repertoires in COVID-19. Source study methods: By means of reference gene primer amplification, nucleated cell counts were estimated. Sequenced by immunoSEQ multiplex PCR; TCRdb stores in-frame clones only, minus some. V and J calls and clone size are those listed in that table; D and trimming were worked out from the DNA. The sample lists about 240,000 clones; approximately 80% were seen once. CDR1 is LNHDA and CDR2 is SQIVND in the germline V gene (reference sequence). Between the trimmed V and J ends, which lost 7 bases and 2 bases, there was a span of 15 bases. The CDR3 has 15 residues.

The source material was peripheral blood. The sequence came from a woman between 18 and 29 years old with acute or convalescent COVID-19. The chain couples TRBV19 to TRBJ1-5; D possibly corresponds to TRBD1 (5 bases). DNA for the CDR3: TGTGCCAGTACCCTTGGGGGGTTTGGCAATCAGCCCCAGCATTTT. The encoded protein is CASTLGGFGNQPQHF.